The 9 T cell receptor beta chains below all came from one sample that was sequenced in a study of T cell clonality in common variable immunodeficiency (dated by TCRdb to between 2014 and 2017). Receptor amplification or capture employed the immunoSEQ multiplex PCR assay. Imported from immuneACCESS, the table was reduced by TCRdb to in-frame sequences with V and J called. These copies leave out some clones; in studies compared against another copy, an unresolved V gene accounts for under half, and the cause of the remainder is not known. In this sample the table shows about 74,000 clones, and no singletons are among them. Approximately 0.8% of the sample rests with the top ten. Input material: peripheral blood mononuclear cells. These receptors were taken from a person aged 18-70 years in good health.

This clone was detected ten times or more. With the read ending 3 residues before the CDR3 end, the germline J gene is used to fill in that end. This chain links TRBV29-1 with TRBJ1-2, with no clear D. This CDR3 is built from 14 residues. Germline V gives CDR1 SQVTM, CDR2 ANQGSEA. The sequenced part of the CDR3 DNA is TGCAGCGTTGCTCGGCGGGCCGAGCTGGAGGGC. Its translation: CSVARRAELEG. The CDR3, in full, reads CSVARRAELEGYTF.

This clone was seen ten or more times. The DNA ends 3 residues before the CDR3 does, and the rest of the CDR3 is filled in from the germline J gene. The rearrangement joins TRBV6-2 or TRBV6-3 to TRBJ2-7; 14 bases align to TRBD2. Trimming at V came to 0 bases and at J to 4 bases, leaving 5 bases not matched to a gene. The CDR3 totals 17 residues. The V gene's germline CDR1 is MNHEY and CDR2 SVGEGT. The CDR3 is CASSYSDGTSGSYEQYF. The covered CDR3 bases are TGTGCCAGCAGTTACTCGGACGGGACTAGCGGGAGTTACGAG.

This clone was seen many times. The read stops 3 residues short of the end of the CDR3; the missing end is completed from the germline J gene. The chain has TRBV7-3 and TRBJ2-3; tentatively, D is TRBD1 (6 bases). V was shortened by 2 bases and J by 2 bases, with 11 bases between the two germline ends. The length of the CDR3 is 15 residues. The germline gives CDR1 SGHTA, CDR2 FQGTGA. This chain's CDR3 is CASSLQGTHTDTQYF. The sequenced CDR3 bases are TGTGCCAGCAGCTTACAGGGGACCCACACAGATACG.

This clone was seen ten or more times. From the germline J gene comes the end of the CDR3, since the read stops 3 residues before it. The V call is TRBV12-3 or TRBV12-4, the J call TRBJ1-4; TRBD1 might be the D (5 bases). V lost 4 bases to trimming and J lost 8 bases, with 5 bases between them. This CDR3 is 11 amino acids long. The DNA read from the CDR3 is TGTGCCAGCAGTTCAGGGGAAAAA. Amino acid sequence: CASSSGEK. The whole CDR3 protein is CASSSGEKLFF.

The sample holds many counts of this clone. The read terminates 3 residues ahead of where the CDR3 ends, so the germline J gene completes it. The rearrangement joins TRBV4-1 to TRBJ1-1, with unresolved D. The ends were cut back, 0 bases at V and 0 bases at J, with 17 bases in the middle. This CDR3 region has 18 residues. Germline V gene data show CDR1 as MGHRA and CDR2 as YSYEKL. The CDR3 loop is CASSQDPRRTSLNTEAFF. CDR3 DNA, as far as it was read: TGCGCCAGCAGCCAAGATCCCAGACGGACTTCTTTGAACACTGAA.

There are many counts of this clone. The sequence runs out 3 residues before the end of the CDR3; the remainder is reconstructed from the germline J gene. The V call is TRBV2, the J call TRBJ2-5; unclear D gene. The CDR3 loop spans 15 amino acids. The germline V gene encodes CDR1 SNHLY and CDR2 FYNNEI. V was cut by 0 bases and J by 0 bases, with 8 bases left in between. The CDR3 bases that were read are TGTGCCAGCAGTGAAGCGCTTACTGACCAAGAGACC. Translated, it gives CASSEALTDQET. The CDR3 in its entirety is CASSEALTDQETQYF.

In this sample, this clone turned up many times. The observed sequence ends 3 residues before the CDR3 terminus, with the missing tail filled in from the germline J gene. The V and J genes are TRBV6-2 or TRBV6-3 and TRBJ2-1, with TRBD2 matching 7 bases. V dropped 5 bases and J dropped 4; count of bases not matched to a gene: 8. Germline lookup yields CDR1 MNHEY and CDR2 SVGEGT. The CDR3 covers 15 residues. Partial CDR3 DNA: TGTGCCAGCAGTCTCGAGCGGGGACTTTACAATGAG. Protein sequence: CASSLERGLYNE. The complete CDR3 reads CASSLERGLYNEQFF.

This clone was found many times. The read gets to within 3 residues of the CDR3 end, and the germline J gene fills in the rest. The chain carries TRBV30 and TRBJ2-3; TRBD1 aligns across 10 bases. CDR3 length: 13 residues. CDR1 GTSNPN and CDR2 SVGIG come from the germline V gene (reference sequence). J gave up 4 bases and V 5 bases, and 3 bases lay outside the gene matches. The DNA read from the CDR3 is TGTGCCTGGGGACAGGGGGGGGCAGATACG. This codes for CAWGQGGADT. The full CDR3 reads CAWGQGGADTQYF.

This clone was seen at least ten times. The read falls 3 residues short of the CDR3 end, and the missing part is taken from the germline J gene. The chain couples TRBV5-1 to TRBJ1-2; D gene ambiguous. Trimming shortened V by 5 bases and J by 4 bases, and 12 bases separated the two germline ends. Looked up from germline, CDR1 is SGHRS and CDR2 is YFSETQ. CDR3 length: 13 amino acids. The CDR3 bases that were read are TGCGCCAGCAGTTCCGATCCCAGCTATGGC. This gives the protein CASSSDPSYG. The CDR3 as a whole reads CASSSDPSYGYTF.